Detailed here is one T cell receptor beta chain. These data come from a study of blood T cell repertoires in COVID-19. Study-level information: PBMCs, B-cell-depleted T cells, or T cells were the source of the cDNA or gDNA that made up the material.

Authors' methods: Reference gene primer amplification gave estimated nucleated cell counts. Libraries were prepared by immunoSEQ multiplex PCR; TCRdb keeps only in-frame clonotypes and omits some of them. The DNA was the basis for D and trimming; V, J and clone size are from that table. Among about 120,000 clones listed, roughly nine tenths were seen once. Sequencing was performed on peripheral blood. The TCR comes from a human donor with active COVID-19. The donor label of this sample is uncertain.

The CDR3 DNA is TGTGCCAGCAGCCCTACGGACAGGGCGTCAACTAATGAAAAACTGTTTTTT. Amino acid sequence: CASSPTDRASTNEKLFF. V usage is TRBV9 and J usage is TRBJ1-4; 8 bases fit TRBD1. Trimming removed 4 bases from V and 0 bases from J; junction bases left unmatched: 8. Germline CDR1 SGDLS, CDR2 YYNGEE. CDR3 length: 17 residues.